These 14 T cell receptor beta chains were sequenced from one sample in a study of cytomegalovirus exposure and HLA in healthy donors. PCR involved 60 Vbeta and 13 Jbeta primers. Produced via immunoSEQ multiplex PCR; TCRdb's table is partial and in-frame only. The sample has roughly 180,000 clones, around 74% seen once. Sample: PBMCs. These receptors were collected from a female donor in good health and CMV-seronegative.

The J gene is TRBJ2-2, the V gene TRBV7-9; 9 nucleotides agree with TRBD2. CDR1 is SEHNR, CDR2 FQNEAQ, per germline (reference sequence). The CDR3 loop spans 16 amino acids. V shed 1 base and J 6 bases; nucleotides not matched to a gene: 6. CDR3 DNA: TGTGCCAGCAGCTTAGGTAGCGGGAGTACACCCGGGGAGCTGTTTTTT. Protein product: CASSLGSGSTPGELFF.

The CDR3 coding sequence is TGTGCCAGCAGCTTAGTCTGGGGAGATATGAACACTGAAGCTTTCTTT. Encoded protein: CASSLVWGDMNTEAFF. The J gene is TRBJ1-1, the V gene TRBV11-2, with D unclear. Germline-derived CDR1 and CDR2 are SGHAT and FQNNGV. V was trimmed by 1 base and J by 0 bases, leaving 12 bases between them. The CDR3 is 16 residues long.

This chain connects TRBV4-3 to TRBJ2-7; 10 bases are a match to TRBD1. The CDR3 consists of 14 residues. J gave up 3 bases and V 1 base, and 0 bases lay outside the gene matches. Germline V gene sequence: CDR1 LGHNA, CDR2 YSLEER. CDR3 residues: CASSQGDRGYEQYF. CDR3 nucleotide sequence: TGCGCCAGCAGCCAAGGGGACAGGGGCTACGAGCAGTACTTC.

The chain combines TRBV7-6 with TRBJ2-5; D may be TRBD2 (6 bases). The ends were cut back, 5 bases at V and 1 base at J, with 11 bases in the middle. The germline V gene has CDR1 SGHVS and CDR2 FNYEAQ. There are 14 residues in the CDR3. In DNA, the CDR3 is TGTGCCAGCAGCGACCGGGACTTCCAAGAGACCCAGTACTTC. This encodes CASSDRDFQETQYF.

The chain has TRBV18 and TRBJ1-1; 9 bases are a match to TRBD1. The CDR3 has 16 residues. The V gene's germline CDR1 is KGHSH and CDR2 LQKENI. Trimming at V came to 4 bases and at J to 2 bases, leaving 8 bases not matched to a gene. The CDR3 DNA is TGTGCCAGCTCACGTGGGACAGGGCACGTTAACACTGAAGCTTTCTTT. The encoded protein is CASSRGTGHVNTEAFF.

The genes are TRBV2 and TRBJ2-7; D uncertain. The germline V and J ends were trimmed by 5 bases and 9 bases, with 8 bases remaining between them. This CDR3 is 10 amino acids long. The germline gives CDR1 SNHLY, CDR2 FYNNEI. For the CDR3, the DNA is TGTGCCAGCAGTAACTTAAGGCAGTACTTC. This translates into CASSNLRQYF.

This chain uses TRBV11-2 with TRBJ2-5; TRBD2 matches 7 bases. Germline V gene data show CDR1 as SGHAT and CDR2 as FQNNGV. V lost 2 bases, J lost 5 bases, and 8 bases stayed unmatched. This CDR3 contains 15 residues. CDR3 in amino acids: CASSLPGRTSETQYF. For the CDR3, the DNA is TGTGCCAGCAGCTTACCTGGGCGGACTAGTGAGACCCAGTACTTC.

J is TRBJ1-6 and V is TRBV7-2; the match to TRBD1 covers 8 bases. V lost 4 bases and J lost 7; bases outside the gene matches: 6. From germline, CDR1 is SGHTA and CDR2 FQGNSA. CDR3 size: 15 residues. DNA of the CDR3: TGTGCCAGCAGCTCCGGACAGGGAACCAATTCACCCCTCCACTTT. Encoded protein: CASSSGQGTNSPLHF.

The J gene is TRBJ1-2, the V gene TRBV21-1; TRBD1 was called by the table and not checked on the DNA. TRBV21-1 has pseudogene status. CDR3 length: 17 amino acids. CDR3 nucleotides: TGTGCCAGCAGCAAACCCGACCCAAGGGGTGCTAACTATGGCTACACCTTC. Residues: CASSKPDPRGANYGYTF.

This chain joins TRBV10-2 and TRBJ1-1, with D perhaps matching TRBD1 (5 bases). This CDR3 region has 15 residues. V lost 6 bases and J lost 4, with 18 bases in between. The germline V gene encodes CDR1 WSHSY and CDR2 SAAADI. The CDR3 spells CASRDPGEWGTEAFF. CDR3 nucleotide sequence: TGCGCCAGCAGGGACCCGGGGGAGTGGGGCACTGAAGCTTTCTTT.

V gene TRBV12-5 combines with J gene TRBJ1-5, with a possible D match to TRBD1 (5 bases). This CDR3 comprises 14 residues. CDR1 is LGHNT, CDR2 FRNRAP, per germline. The V and J ends lost 0 bases and 7 bases respectively, with 10 bases between them. The CDR3 DNA follows: TGTGCTAGTGGTTTGGTCTCAGGGTGGCAGCCCCAGCATTTT. It yields the protein CASGLVSGWQPQHF.

The rearrangement joins TRBV9 to TRBJ2-3; D unresolved. The CDR3 totals 13 residues. Trimming cost V 4 bases and J 2 bases, with 8 bases left between them. Germline CDR1 and CDR2: SGDLS and YYNGEE. CDR3 bases: TGTGCCAGCAGCCCCGAGGCCACAGATACGCAGTATTTT. Its translation is CASSPEATDTQYF.

This chain connects TRBV10-3 to TRBJ1-4, with 11 bases matching TRBD1. V trimming: 5 bases; J trimming: 3 bases; junction bases outside the gene matches: 5. The CDR3 spans 16 residues. CDR1 is ENHRY, CDR2 SYGVKD, per germline. Here the CDR3 DNA reads TGTGCCATCAGTTTAGGACAGGGGGCGGCTAATGAAAAACTGTTTTTT. Its translation is CAISLGQGAANEKLFF.

The chain has TRBV6-1 and TRBJ2-3; 8 bases are a match to TRBD1. The CDR3 is made up of 15 amino acids. Germline CDR1 is MNHNS and CDR2 is SASEGT. The J segment lost 0 bases and the V segment lost 6 bases, leaving 5 bases of the junction unmatched. The CDR3 sequence: CASRSTGDSTDTQYF. The CDR3 DNA is TGTGCCAGCAGGTCGACAGGGGATAGCACAGATACGCAGTATTTT.